These 23 T cell receptor beta chains originate from one sample sequenced in a study of T cells in women clearing cervical HPV infection. Generated by immunoSEQ multiplex PCR, the TCRdb table keeps only in-frame clones and is missing some. This table lists about 36,000 clones. Sequences were obtained from blood buffy coat. The receptors were gathered from a woman between 18 and 75 years old with a cervical HPV16 infection that either progressed to CIN3+ or cleared (not recorded which).

Concerning this clone: The read stops 3 residues short of the end of the CDR3; the missing end is completed from the germline J gene. The genes are TRBV5-1 and TRBJ1-2; 9 nucleotides line up with TRBD1. The CDR3 spans 15 residues. V was clipped by 4 bases and J by 5 bases; unmatched bases: 9. Germline V gene data show CDR1 as SGHRS and CDR2 as YFSETQ. The CDR3 region is CASSETGTGRYGYTF. Partial CDR3 DNA: TGCGCCAGCAGCGAAACCGGGACAGGGCGTTATGGC.

About this clone: The read ends 3 residues early relative to the CDR3; the germline J gene fills the gap. The rearrangement links TRBV6-2 or TRBV6-3 to TRBJ1-5; TRBD1 matches 9 bases. Germline-derived CDR1 and CDR2 are MNHEY and SVGEGT. V shed 5 bases, J shed 5 bases, and the junction held 7 bases outside the gene matches. The CDR3 length is 15 residues. The CDR3 bases that were read are TGTGCCAGCAGTGGCCGGGACAGGGCGGATCAGCCC. Its translation: CASSGRDRADQP. The whole CDR3 protein is CASSGRDRADQPQHF.

Turning to this clone: With the read ending 3 residues before the CDR3 end, the germline J gene is used to fill in that end. This chain connects TRBV30 to TRBJ2-7, with a tentative D call TRBD2 (7 bases). Germline CDR1 is GTSNPN and CDR2 is SVGIG (reference sequence). Between the trimmed V and J ends, which lost 3 bases and 5 bases, there was a span of 11 bases. The CDR3 contains 12 residues. This CDR3 reads CAWSGGRNEQYF. The sequenced CDR3 bases are TGTGCCTGGAGCGGGGGGCGGAACGAG.

CDR3 residues: CASGRSSGNTIYF. Incomplete CDR3 DNA: TGTGCCAGCGGCAGGAGCTCTGGAAACACC. This chain links TRBV2 with TRBJ1-3; D call uncertain. Read data end 3 residues before the CDR3 end; the end is taken from the germline J gene. Trimming took off 8 bases at V and 0 bases at J, with 8 bases between the two ends. From germline, CDR1 is SNHLY and CDR2 FYNNEI. The CDR3 spans 13 residues.

To note about this clone: The observed sequence ends 3 residues before the CDR3 terminus, with the missing tail filled in from the germline J gene. This chain joins TRBV6-2 or TRBV6-3 and TRBJ1-5, with 8 nucleotides matching TRBD1. Germline CDR1 reads MNHEY; CDR2 reads SVGEGT. The CDR3 runs 17 residues. The junction had 12 bases not matched to a gene; V was cut back by 1 base and J by 7 bases. The sequenced part of the CDR3 DNA is TGTGCCAGCAGTTACTTGCCTGGACAGGGAGTGAGACAGCCC. It codes for CASSYLPGQGVRQP. The full-length CDR3 reads as CASSYLPGQGVRQPQHF.

A note on this clone: The CDR3 end lies 3 residues beyond the end of the read and is filled in from the germline J gene. The chain links TRBV5-1 to TRBJ2-1, with TRBD2 identical over 9 bases. Germline-derived CDR1 and CDR2 are SGHRS and YFSETQ. J lost 0 bases, V lost 1 base, and 2 bases had no gene match. The CDR3 is made up of 16 amino acids. CDR3 protein: CASSLRLADSYNEQFF. The part of the CDR3 DNA that was read is TGCGCCAGCAGCTTGAGACTAGCGGACTCCTACAATGAG.

In regard to this clone: The CDR3 is cut off 3 residues early in the read; its end comes from the germline J gene. The genes are TRBV7-9 and TRBJ2-5, with 9 bases that match TRBD1. The CDR3 consists of 14 residues. After removal of 3 bases from V and 5 bases from J, the junction contained 4 bases not matched to a gene. Per germline, CDR1 SEHNR and CDR2 FQNEAQ (reference sequence). This chain's CDR3 is CASSFTGGYETQYF. The part of the CDR3 DNA that was read is TGTGCCAGCAGCTTTACAGGGGGCTACGAGACC.

With regard to this clone: The read falls 3 residues short of the CDR3 end, and the missing part is taken from the germline J gene. V usage is TRBV7-2 and J usage is TRBJ2-7; 13 nucleotides match TRBD2. This CDR3 has 15 residues. Germline V gives CDR1 SGHTA, CDR2 FQGNSA. Germline trimming cut 5 bases from V and 1 base from J; bases unmatched to any gene: 2. The DNA read from the CDR3 is TGTGCCAGCAGCACACTAGCGGGAGGGTCCTACGAG. Translating gives CASSTLAGGSYE. The CDR3 in its entirety is CASSTLAGGSYEQYF. Drawing the rest from reference TRBV7-2 and TRBJ2-7, the complete variable domain is GAGVSQSPSNKVTEKGKDVELRCDPISGHTALYWYRQSLGQGLEFLIYFQGNSAPDKSGLPSDRFSAERTGGSVSTLTIQRTQQEDSAVYLCASSTLAGGSYEQYFGPGTRLTVT.

Turning to this clone: The CDR3 goes on 3 residues after the read ends, and that part is filled in from the germline J gene. The V and J genes are TRBV7-3 and TRBJ2-1; tentatively, D is TRBD2 (5 bases). Germline loops: CDR1 SGHTA, CDR2 FQGTGA. The CDR3 length is 13 residues. Trimming pared 2 bases from V and 7 bases from J, leaving 9 bases between. Partial CDR3 DNA: TGTGCCAGCAGCTTATCTCCGGGGAATGAG. Translating it yields CASSLSPGNE. The complete CDR3 reads CASSLSPGNEQFF.

As for this clone: The CDR3 end lies 3 residues beyond the end of the read and is filled in from the germline J gene. The chain is built from TRBV30 and TRBJ2-7; 7 bases are a match to TRBD2. CDR1 is GTSNPN and CDR2 is SVGIG in the germline V gene (reference sequence). The CDR3 is made up of 13 amino acids. V lost 5 bases, J lost 2 bases, and 6 bases stayed unmatched. CDR3 region: CAWEAGTTYEQYF. The part of the CDR3 DNA that was read is TGTGCCTGGGAAGCGGGAACGACCTACGAG.

Concerning this clone: Read coverage stops 3 residues before the CDR3 terminus; the germline J gene supplies the remainder. The chain links TRBV11-2 to TRBJ2-4; weak D call: TRBD1 (6 bases). The V gene's germline CDR1 is SGHAT and CDR2 FQNNGV. V lost 6 bases, J lost 6 bases, and 18 bases lay in between. The CDR3 spans 15 residues. CDR3 in amino acids: CASSHSTGQGNIQYF. Incomplete CDR3 DNA: TGTGCCAGCAGTCATTCGACAGGTCAGGGAAACATT.

About this clone: The DNA ends 3 residues before the CDR3 does, and the rest of the CDR3 is filled in from the germline J gene. The rearrangement uses TRBV12-3 or TRBV12-4 and TRBJ2-3, with D perhaps TRBD1 (5 bases). V lost 3 bases and J 2 bases, leaving 12 bases between the germline ends. This CDR3 is 15 amino acids long. Incomplete CDR3 DNA: TGTGCCAGCAGTTTTGAGGTAGGGGCCACAGATACG. Translated, it gives CASSFEVGATDT. The CDR3 reads in full as CASSFEVGATDTQYF.

Turning to this clone: Sequencing ends 3 residues short of the CDR3 end; the germline J gene provides the rest. The chain recombines TRBV20-1 with TRBJ2-5; 12 nucleotides line up with TRBD2. The germline CDR1 and CDR2 sequences are DFQATT and SNEGSKA (reference sequence). Germline trimming cut 6 bases from V and 5 bases from J; bases unmatched to any gene: 7. The CDR3 covers 14 residues. The part of the CDR3 DNA that was read is TGCAGTGCGCCTACTAGCGGGAGGTGGGAGACC. Translating gives CSAPTSGRWET. The entire CDR3 protein is CSAPTSGRWETQYF.

A word on this clone: The read terminates 3 residues ahead of where the CDR3 ends, so the germline J gene completes it. V is TRBV20-1 and J is TRBJ2-7; 7 positions match TRBD2. CDR1 DFQATT and CDR2 SNEGSKA come from the germline V gene (reference sequence). The CDR3 contains 14 residues. V was clipped by 0 bases and J by 6 bases; unmatched bases: 8. The CDR3: CSAREGLGVTEQYF. The part of the CDR3 DNA that was read is TGCAGTGCTAGAGAAGGACTAGGGGTTACCGAG.

A word on this clone: The read ends 3 residues before the CDR3 terminus; that terminus is restored from the germline J gene. The chain uses TRBV28 and TRBJ1-2; D is unresolved. The V and J ends lost 9 bases and 1 base respectively, with 6 bases between them. The germline gives CDR1 MDHEN, CDR2 SYDVKM. This CDR3 has 11 amino acids. CDR3 residues: CASTVNYGYTF. Partial CDR3 DNA: TGTGCCAGTACGGTTAACTATGGC.

Remarks on this clone: With the read ending 3 residues before the CDR3 end, the germline J gene is used to fill in that end. The chain recombines TRBV7-2 with TRBJ2-7, with 9 bases that match TRBD1. The germline V gene encodes CDR1 SGHTA and CDR2 FQGNSA. CDR3 length: 14 residues. The J segment lost 5 bases and the V segment lost 4 bases, leaving 6 bases of the junction unmatched. CDR3 bases read: TGTGCCAGCAGCTGGGGACAGGGTAGCAACGAG. Translation gives CASSWGQGSNE. The full CDR3 reads CASSWGQGSNEQYF.

Turning to this clone: Germline and junction disagree at one end, which may indicate a read error. Read sequence stops 3 residues before the CDR3 end, and the germline J gene provides the missing end. J is TRBJ1-1 and V is TRBV12-3 or TRBV12-4; D might be TRBD1 (6 bases). CDR3 size: 13 residues. The chain's CDR3 is CASREQGNPEAFF. CDR3 bases read: TGTGCCAGCAGGGAGCAGGGGAACCCTGAA.

For this clone: Read sequence stops 3 residues before the CDR3 end, and the germline J gene provides the missing end. The rearrangement joins TRBV18 to TRBJ2-2, with 9 bases that match TRBD1. The CDR3 length is 14 residues. Germline V gives CDR1 KGHSH, CDR2 LQKENI. V lost 6 bases, J lost 9 bases, and 8 bases stayed unmatched. CDR3 bases read: TGTGCCAGCTCCCGGGACAGGGAGGCGCGGGAG. Protein sequence: CASSRDREARE. The CDR3, in full, reads CASSRDREARELFF.

A word on this clone: The missing CDR3 end, 3 residues past where the read stops, is filled in from the germline J gene. V gene TRBV7-9 combines with J gene TRBJ1-5, with 8 bases matching TRBD1. V shed 5 bases, J shed 7 bases, and the junction held 7 bases outside the gene matches. The CDR3 sequence is 14 residues long. Germline V gene data show CDR1 as SEHNR and CDR2 as FQNEAQ (reference sequence). The CDR3 here is CASSHPGQAQPQHF. The CDR3 DNA, read in part, is TGTGCCAGCAGCCACCCGGGACAGGCCCAGCCC.

Concerning this clone: The read ends 3 residues early relative to the CDR3; the germline J gene fills the gap. This chain uses TRBV18 with TRBJ1-3; D is unclear. CDR3 size: 19 residues. The germline V and J ends were trimmed by 1 base and 0 bases, with 19 bases remaining between them. The germline CDR1 and CDR2 sequences are KGHSH and LQKENI. The CDR3 sequence is CASSPLLLTDTNSGNTIYF. CDR3 DNA (partial): TGTGCCAGCTCACCACTACTCTTGACCGACACCAACTCTGGAAACACC.

Of note for this clone: From the germline J gene comes the end of the CDR3, since the read stops 3 residues before it. This chain connects TRBV18 to TRBJ2-7; D uncertain. In germline, CDR1 is KGHSH, CDR2 LQKENI. Trimming removed 2 bases at V and 3 bases at J, with 11 bases between. The CDR3 loop spans 14 amino acids. The sequenced part of the CDR3 DNA is TGTGCCAGCTCACCAGCCACAGATTACTACGAG. Translation: CASSPATDYYE. In full, the CDR3 reads CASSPATDYYEQYF.

Points on this clone: The read ends 3 residues early relative to the CDR3; the germline J gene fills the gap. The rearrangement uses TRBV5-6 and TRBJ1-4, with a possible D match to TRBD1 (6 bases). The V gene lost 3 bases and the J gene lost 8 bases, with 8 bases spanning the gap. CDR3 length: 12 residues. From germline, CDR1 is SGHDT and CDR2 YYEEEE. The CDR3 sequence is CASSWGGEKLFF. CDR3 DNA, as far as it was read: TGTGCCAGCAGCTGGGGGGGCGAAAAA. Combining the CDR3 with reference TRBV5-6 and TRBJ1-4 gives the whole variable domain DAGVTQSPTHLIKTRGQQVTLRCSPKSGHDTVSWYQQALGQGPQFIFQYYEEEERQRGNFPDRFSGHQFPNYSSELNVNALLLGDSALYLCASSWGGEKLFFGSGTQLSVL.

Concerning this clone itself: The CDR3 goes on 3 residues after the read ends, and that part is filled in from the germline J gene. The sample carries other DNA sequences with the same CDR3. The chain links TRBV2 to TRBJ2-7; D is undetermined. From germline, CDR1 is SNHLY and CDR2 FYNNEI. V shed 5 bases and J shed 4 bases, with 6 bases lying between them. The CDR3 length is 11 residues. CDR3 sequence reads: CASSYSYEQYF. The CDR3 DNA, read in part, is TGTGCCAGCAGTTACTCATACGAG.